The present T cell receptor (beta chain) was sequenced within a study of cytomegalovirus exposure and HLA in healthy donors (dated by TCRdb to 2016 to 2017). In the study overall: In an earlier analysis of under 750 of the donors, about 270 Gb of sequence data and 117 million unique TCR beta sequences from roughly 180 million T cells were reported. About 280 gigabases of sequencing data and tens of millions of unique TCR sequences were included in an early release covering roughly 700 HLA-typed donors. Among the approximately 420 genotyped donors, more than 70% belonged to the genetic ancestry cluster associated with self-reported Caucasian donors. The study aimed to test whether cataloging public T cell receptors could reveal signatures of past pathogen exposure. The T cell repertoires of several hundred subjects were profiled by immunosequencing and related to cytomegalovirus serostatus. A separate validation cohort of more than 100 different subjects was used in addition to the roughly 700-subject first cohort. To predict cytomegalovirus infection status, the study combined high-throughput TCR immunosequencing, statistical association of individual TCRs with disease status, and machine learning. To study patterns of TCR occurrence, a later analysis re-analyzed previously published TCR beta repertoires from 550 to 800 donors and added high-resolution HLA genotyping. Rather than drawing on any new phenotypic data, the later analysis identified candidate immune exposures from TCR beta sequences and the way those sequences occurred across donors. In an earlier analysis of 587 of the donors, high-throughput TCR beta sequencing was used to judge whether each TCR beta V gene segment behaved as functional or pseudogenic. Donor age, sex, ethnicity and CMV serostatus were compiled alongside the repertoire data. In a later genetic analysis, genome-wide SNP genotypes for about 65% of the 666 donors were used, and that subset was treated as a discovery cohort. Every discovery cohort repertoire had been produced on one sequencing platform. Class I and class II HLA loci were covered by the typing at four-digit resolution. Typing coverage differed by locus: A, B, C, DRB1 and DQB1 were typed in about 629-640 donors, DQA1 in about 560, DPA1 in some 610, and DPB1 in roughly 470. Roughly 5 DR-DQ haplotypes were handled as single units for association and clustering, since linkage in the cohort was strong. Among some 400 genotyped donors of the cohort, an average of approximately 240,000 unique TCR beta nucleotide sequences was sequenced per donor, of which about 19% were non-productive. What the study reported, not specific to this receptor: Several of the top co-occurrence clusters appeared to be linked to parvovirus B19, influenza, CMV and Epstein-Barr virus, according to a later analysis. A cluster of highly shared sequence variants was judged likely to represent a technical artifact of the sequencing pipeline. Some IMGT-functional V segments, including TRBV6-2 and TRBV6-3, could not be distinguished by the 87-base-pair reads and were therefore excluded. Most CMV-associated TCR beta chains appeared to be HLA-restricted in a later analysis, and the HLA associations seemed to be driven largely by CMV exposure. A further reported finding was that TCR beta sequences accurately predicted the HLA-A and HLA-B alleles for most subjects in the first cohort. The authors suggested that the approach could potentially be generalized to other disease states and immunological phenotypes. For the cohort, immune exposure information was limited to CMV serostatus. While some public TCRs were present in many individuals, most TCR sequences turned up only very rarely across donors. Only TCR beta chains were sequenced in this cohort, and the absence of alpha or paired-chain data limited detectable features. In the study, approximately 150 TCR beta chains were listed as associated with cytomegalovirus. The earlier analysis of around 600 of the donors excluded 15 to 20 rarely observed V segments, including chromosome 9 orphons, because counts were too low. Because HLA typing was missing for some donors at each locus, association tests included only the typed subset. In a later analysis, HLA-associated TCR beta chains were found to be more clonally expanded and to have lower generation probabilities than equally common non-associated chains. Linkage disequilibrium might explain the correlated functional status among segregating V segments, but an unknown experimental factor could not be excluded. In vitro tests confirmed that three of the cytomegalovirus-associated TCR beta chains recognize cytomegalovirus antigens. In a later analysis, the rate of TCR association differed among HLA loci, with DRB1 alleles having the most associated TCRs and HLA-C alleles having the fewest. Presence/absence analyses assumed roughly uniform sequencing depth across donors, an assumption that may not hold. Broadly in line with IMGT annotations, most TCR beta V segments showed up in productive rearrangements about 90% or about 30% of the time in an earlier analysis of roughly 590 of the donors. The classifier was reported to diagnose cytomegalovirus status with high specificity and sensitivity in both the original and validation cohorts. A later analysis associated about 17,000 TCR beta sequences with specific HLA alleles at a false discovery rate of 0.05. When HLA alleles, especially DR and DQ, strongly co-occurred, TCR associations were difficult to assign to individual alleles. V-gene and J-gene trimming of TCR beta chains was associated with a missense DCLRE1C variant in a later genetic analysis, and the association was replicated in an independent cohort. In a later genetic analysis, fewer N-insertions in productive TCRs were reported among donors in an Asian-associated ancestry cluster than the roughly 700-donor mean.

The receptor library was made with the immunoSEQ multiplex PCR assay. The multiplex PCR relied on a mix of 60 forward primers for TCR Vbeta segments and 13 reverse primers for TCR Jbeta segments. The CDR3 region of rearranged TCR beta genes was amplified from genomic DNA with a multiplex PCR assay. The amplified TCR beta libraries were sequenced on the Illumina HiSeq System as 87-base-pair reads. The paper's processing steps were these. A later analysis counted approximately 84 million unique TCR beta chains across the 666 repertoires, and 9.5 million to 11 million of these chains were shared by at least two donors. A nearest-neighbor algorithm error-corrected the raw reads and collapsed the reads into unique sequences, merging closely related sequences to remove PCR and sequencing errors. Alignment of CDR3 sequences to IMGT reference sequences was used to assign V, D and J gene segments. Each retained sequence needed at least a six-nucleotide match to both a V gene segment and a J gene segment. Rearrangements were called productive when the CDR3 lacked stop codons and stayed in frame with V and J; all others were non-productive. Following IMGT convention, CDR3 was defined as the stretch from the second conserved V-encoded cysteine up to the conserved J-encoded phenylalanine. In an earlier analysis of approximately 500 of the donors, sequences lacking an unambiguous match to a single V gene segment were excluded. An earlier analysis of a few hundred of the donors called V segments functional above 56.7% productive rearrangements and segregating when the between-donor standard deviation exceeded 5%. A statistical classification framework was developed to diagnose cytomegalovirus status using the catalog of TCR beta chain sequences. In a later analysis, V and J genes were assigned by comparing TCR nucleotide sequences against IMGT/GENE-DB human TR gene sequences. Using the TCRdist pipeline, a later analysis assigned CDR3 sequences along with most-parsimonious VDJ recombination scenarios. In a later analysis, each TCR beta chain was defined by its CDR3 amino acid sequence together with its V-gene family, and reads lacking a unique V-gene family were excluded. A later analysis removed 500 to 600 highly shared, low-generation-probability nucleotide sequences to deal with suspected cross-contamination and a sequencing artifact. In a later analysis, a clonal expansion index was calculated for each public chain from normalized within-repertoire ranks of inferred template counts. Generation probabilities in a later analysis came from a VDJ recombination model fitted to out-of-frame rearrangements, and those results were checked against IGoR. A later analysis scored TCR-TCR, TCR-HLA and TCR-CMV co-occurrence with hypergeometric tests, applying a repertoire-size bias correction to TCR pairs. To estimate false discovery rates, a later analysis permuted the HLA or CMV assignments 20 times. In a later analysis, co-occurring TCRs were grouped with DBSCAN, and TCRdist sequence similarity was added when clustering was performed within HLA-allele-positive subsets. Repertoires with fewer than 30,000 or more than 120,000 public chains, plus five repertoires with anomalous nucleotide sharing, were excluded from co-occurrence clustering. Not all clones reach the TCRdb copy of this immuneACCESS table, which keeps in-frame sequences only. Checked studies attribute under half of the gap to unresolved V genes and leave the rest unexplained. That table furnishes V, J and clone size, whereas the DNA furnished D and trimming. The sample table lists approximately 110,000 clones, 82% of them with a count of one. Roughly 2.5% of the sample is held by the ten biggest clonotypes.

The CDR3, from cysteine to phenylalanine, totals 15 residues. Kept here is only the CDR3 DNA, which spans 45 bases and is read in frame from base 1. The germline ends are 13 bases apart after V is trimmed by 2 bases and J by 5 bases. CDR1 and CDR2 are read off the germline V gene as MDHEN and SYDVKM. For this clone: Which antigen it targets is not known. Base qualities are not recorded, but no much larger clone differs from it by a single base.

The cohort consisted of approximately 670 healthy bone marrow donors. All cohort members were sampled while nominally healthy, although unrecorded immune exposures were likely present. The donor tested CMV seronegative, placing the donor among the approximately 360 seronegative members of the cohort. Each donor provided a peripheral blood sample, and peripheral blood mononuclear cells were used for TCR beta sequencing. Genomic DNA was extracted from the blood cell samples with the Qiagen DNeasy Blood Extraction Kit. The sequence joins TRBV28 to TRBJ1-5, and TRBD1 may be the D gene, going by 6 matching bases. The TCR comes from a woman aged 18-29 years in good health and CMV-seronegative. The sample taken for sequencing was PBMCs. The CDR3 here reads CASSLRGRSDQPQHF. The nucleotide sequence is TGTGCCAGCAGTTTAAGGGGGAGATCGGATCAGCCCCAGCATTTT. Reference TRBV28 and TRBJ1-5 proteins supply the regions before and after the CDR3; the full variable domain is: DVKVTQSSRYLVKRTGEKVFLECVQDMDHENMFWYRQDPGLGLRLIYFSYDVKMKEKGDIPEGYSVSREKKERFSLILESASTNQTSMYLCASSLRGRSDQPQHFGDGTRLSIL.